These 32 T cell receptor beta chains were sequenced from one sample in a study of CD4 and CD8 cells across lung adenocarcinoma regions. TCRdb passed the PCR reads through MiXCR, listing each CDR3 protein once. Among 11,000 or so distinct CDR3 sequences, 53% were seen once, and the ten largest hold roughly 33%. The specimen was CD8+ T cells from the center of a lung tumor. These receptors were collected from a female donor with lung adenocarcinoma. The CD4 and CD8 labels of this study may be unreliable.

The rearrangement links TRBV6-1 to TRBJ2-4; tentatively, D is TRBD2 (6 bases). With the DNA end fitting TRBJ2-1 better, the J assignment may be wrong. The length of the CDR3 is 13 residues. Germline V gene sequence: CDR1 MNHNS, CDR2 SASEGT. The CDR3 loop reads CASSEGWSAGQFF. The DNA for the CDR3 is TGTGCCAGCAGTGAAGGTTGGTCCGCGGGACAGTTCTTC.

The chain employs TRBV12-5 and TRBJ2-5; D may be TRBD2 (6 bases). This CDR3 is 15 amino acids long. Between the trimmed V and J ends, which lost 1 base and 5 bases, there was a span of 14 bases. The V gene's germline CDR1 is LGHNT and CDR2 FRNRAP. CDR3 in DNA: TGTGCTAGTGGTTTGGGTCAGGTTGGGGGGGAGACCCAGTACTTC. As protein: CASGLGQVGGETQYF. Filled out from reference TRBV12-5 and TRBJ2-5, the complete variable domain reads DARVTQTPRHKVTEMGQEVTMRCQPILGHNTVFWYRQTMMQGLELLAYFRNRAPLDDSGMPKDRFSAEMPDATLATLKIQPSEPRDSAVYFCASGLGQVGGETQYFGPGTRLLVL.

As regards this clonotype: The junction departs from the called germline gene at one end, perhaps through a read error. The chain employs TRBV25-1 and TRBJ2-5; the D call may be TRBD1 or TRBD2 (6 bases each). The germline gives CDR1 MGHDK, CDR2 SYGVNS. There are 16 residues in the CDR3. CDR3 coding DNA: TGTGCCAGCGGGGGGTTCGGGGGCCGGGACCCAGAGACGCAGTACTTC. Encoded protein: CASGGFGGRDPETQYF.

J is TRBJ2-4 and V is TRBV12-5, with a tentative D call TRBD1 (6 bases). Germline V gene data show CDR1 as LGHNT and CDR2 as FRNRAP. This CDR3 region has 12 residues. The V gene lost 5 bases and the J gene lost 14 bases, with 16 bases spanning the gap. The CDR3 nucleotides are TGTGCTAGTGGTCCTGGTGAGGGGGTCAAGTACTTC. It translates to CASGPGEGVKYF. Complete variable domain (other parts from reference TRBV12-5 and TRBJ2-4): DARVTQTPRHKVTEMGQEVTMRCQPILGHNTVFWYRQTMMQGLELLAYFRNRAPLDDSGMPKDRFSAEMPDATLATLKIQPSEPRDSAVYFCASGPGEGVKYFGAGTRLSVL.

This chain joins TRBV6-1 and TRBJ2-1; D tentatively reads TRBD1 or TRBD2 (5 bases each). CDR3 length: 15 residues. CDR1 is MNHNS and CDR2 is SASEGT in the germline V gene. With 6 bases removed from V and 8 bases from J, the gap between germline ends came to 20 bases. CDR3 sequence reads: CASSLSRDPNYEQFF. Written as DNA, the CDR3 is TGTGCCAGCAGCCTGTCCCGGGACCCTAACTATGAGCAGTTCTTC.

In this sample, this clonotype turned up once. A read error may produce the germline difference seen at one junction end. The chain has TRBV12-3 or TRBV12-4 and TRBJ2-3; D is possibly TRBD2 (7 bases). This CDR3 has 12 residues. CDR3 sequence reads: CASGGGQETQYF. CDR3 coding DNA: TGTGCCAGCGGCGGGGGCCAGGAGACGCAGTACTTT.

This clonotype turned up a few times. V and J are TRBV5-1 and TRBJ2-2; possible D gene TRBD1, 6 bases. V was trimmed by 5 bases and J by 3 bases, leaving 17 bases between them. In germline, CDR1 is SGHRS, CDR2 YFSETQ. The CDR3 contains 16 residues. As DNA, the CDR3 is TGCGCCAGCAGTACTACAGGGAAGGGCGACACCGGGGAGCTGTTTTTT. Its translation is CASSTTGKGDTGELFF. The full variable domain, in which reference TRBV5-1 and TRBJ2-2 provide the parts outside the CDR3, is KAGVTQTPRYLIKTRGQQVTLSCSPISGHRSVSWYQQTPGQGLQFLFEYFSETQRNKGNFPGRFSGRQFSNSRSEMNVSTLELGDSALYLCASSTTGKGDTGELFFGEGSRLTVL.

J is TRBJ2-1 and V is TRBV6-1; D possibly corresponds to TRBD2 (5 bases). The J call may be in error: the DNA end matches TRBJ2-7 better. The V gene's germline CDR1 is MNHNS and CDR2 SASEGT. The CDR3 has 13 amino acids. DNA of the CDR3: TGTGCCAGCAAAGAGCGGACGTCCTACGAGCAGTACTTC. Residues: CASKERTSYEQYF.

The CDR3 DNA reads TGTGCCAGCAGCGTAGTGGGGTCGGGGTCTGAGACCCAGTACTTC. Translating it yields CASSVVGSGSETQYF. The chain recombines TRBV9 with TRBJ2-5; possible D gene TRBD2, 5 bases. Germline V gene sequence: CDR1 SGDLS, CDR2 YYNGEE. This CDR3 region has 15 residues. Trimming took 0 bases from V and 5 from J, leaving 14 bases between them.

This clonotype ranks as medium-sized. The V and J genes are TRBV6-5 and TRBJ2-1, with D unresolved. CDR3 length: 16 amino acids. Trimming shortened V by 5 bases and J by 0 bases, and 14 bases separated the two germline ends. The V gene's germline CDR1 is MNHEY and CDR2 SVGAGI. CDR3 region: CASSIINRDSYNEQFF. The CDR3 nucleotides are TGTGCCAGCAGTATAATAAACCGAGACTCCTACAATGAGCAGTTCTTC.

Remarks on this clonotype: The conserved final phenylalanine or tryptophan is absent from the CDR3, which likely points to a read error. The chain links TRBV6-1 to TRBJ2-1; weak D call: TRBD2 (6 bases). CDR3 length: 20 amino acids. Germline loops: CDR1 MNHNS, CDR2 SASEGT. The germline V and J ends were trimmed by 0 bases and 10 bases, with 31 bases remaining between them. CDR3 protein: CASSEAASPLFAGTPAEQFC. In DNA form, the CDR3 reads TGTGCCAGCAGTGAAGCGGCGAGTCCCCTCTTTGCGGGGACCCCGGCCGAGCAGTTCTGC.

The chain is built from TRBV6-1 and TRBJ2-5; D is perhaps TRBD1 (6 bases). The closer fit of TRBJ2-7 to the DNA end suggests the J call may be wrong. The germline CDR1 and CDR2 sequences are MNHNS and SASEGT. This CDR3 comprises 15 residues. CDR3 sequence: CASADDIGGPHEQYF. For the CDR3, the DNA is TGTGCCAGCGCAGACGATATAGGGGGTCCCCACGAGCAGTACTTC.

This clonotype has just a few counts. The chain couples TRBV6-1 to TRBJ2-5; D is perhaps TRBD2 (6 bases). The better agreement between TRBJ2-1 and the DNA end casts doubt on the J call. CDR3 length: 12 residues. CDR1 and CDR2 from the germline V gene are MNHNS and SASEGT. In DNA, the CDR3 is TGTGCCAGCAGGTCCCAGGGAGGCGAGCAGTTCTTC. Its translation is CASRSQGGEQFF.

This clonotype came up once. The CDR3 nucleotides read TGTGCCAGCAGTTACGGGACAGGGGGAGAGACCCAGTACTTC. Translated: CASSYGTGGETQYF. The chain has TRBV6-5 and TRBJ2-1, with TRBD1 matching 11 bases. The J call may be incorrect, as the DNA end agrees better with TRBJ2-5. The CDR3 contains 14 residues. Germline values: CDR1 MNHEY, CDR2 SVGAGI.

This clonotype was recorded many times. This chain joins TRBV6-5 and TRBJ1-2, with D tentatively TRBD1 (5 bases). V was trimmed by 4 bases and J by 0 bases, leaving 6 bases between them. The length of the CDR3 is 13 residues. In germline, CDR1 is MNHEY, CDR2 SVGAGI. The CDR3 spells CASSWGPNYGYTF. The CDR3 DNA is TGTGCCAGCAGTTGGGGCCCTAACTATGGCTACACCTTC.

This clonotype is medium-sized (0.01 to 0.1%). The V call is TRBV6-5, the J call TRBJ2-5, with a tentative D call TRBD1 (5 bases). V dropped 0 bases and J dropped 2 bases, with 7 bases sitting between them. In germline, CDR1 is MNHEY, CDR2 SVGAGI. This CDR3 comprises 14 residues. This chain's CDR3 is CASSYSGQQETQYF. Written as DNA, the CDR3 is TGTGCCAGCAGTTACTCGGGGCAGCAAGAGACCCAGTACTTC.

This clonotype came up a few times. The chain joins TRBV12-3 or TRBV12-4 to TRBJ2-7; D may be TRBD2 (7 bases). This CDR3 contains 14 residues. The V end was cut by 3 bases, the J end by 1 base, with 10 bases between. CDR3 nucleotide sequence: TGTGCCAGCAGTTTTGGGGGGGCATCCTACGAGCAGTACTTC. This translates into CASSFGGASYEQYF.

Comment on this clonotype: The germline gene is not matched at one end of the junction; a read error may be the cause. V usage is TRBV6-1 and J usage is TRBJ2-3, with D perhaps given as TRBD1 or TRBD2 (6 bases each). This CDR3 is built from 16 residues. Germline V CDR1 and CDR2: MNHNS, SASEGT. The CDR3 sequence: CASGGTGGYGPETQYF. In DNA form, the CDR3 reads TGTGCCAGCGGGGGGACTGGGGGCTATGGCCCAGAGACGCAGTATTTC.

The chain carries TRBV27 and TRBJ2-5, with 8 bases fitting TRBD2. Per germline, CDR1 MNHEY and CDR2 SMNVEV (reference sequence). The CDR3 spans 15 residues. With V trimmed by 6 bases and J by 4 bases, 10 bases remained unmatched. This chain's CDR3 is CASRGSGNPRETQYF. The CDR3 nucleotides are TGTGCCAGCAGGGGTAGCGGGAACCCACGAGAGACCCAGTACTTC.

This chain joins TRBV3-1 and TRBJ2-1; D gene ambiguous. The J call is doubtful: the DNA matches TRBJ2-5 better. Germline-derived CDR1 and CDR2 are LGHDT and YNNKEL (reference sequence). The CDR3 has 11 residues. This CDR3 is CASSREETQYF. CDR3 nucleotides: TGTGCCAGCAGCCGTGAGGAGACCCAGTACTTC.

This chain connects TRBV10-2 to TRBJ2-1; D not certain. The CDR3 covers 13 residues. Germline lookup yields CDR1 WSHSY and CDR2 SAAADI. Deletions cut 6 bases from V and 10 bases from J, with 16 bases between. Written as DNA, the CDR3 is TGCGCCAGCAGGGTCGACCACATCCGGGAGCAGTTCTTC. This sequence encodes CASRVDHIREQFF.

As to this clonotype: The junction and the germline gene differ at one end; a read error may be behind it. The chain has TRBV6-1 and TRBJ2-3; TRBD2 matches 8 bases. Germline lookup yields CDR1 MNHNS and CDR2 SASEGT. This CDR3 region has 15 residues. Written as DNA, the CDR3 is TGTGCCAGGGGTCCGGGGGGGGGGGGCCAAGATACGCAGTATTTC. The encoded protein is CARGPGGGGQDTQYF.

This chain connects TRBV6-1 to TRBJ1-2; 9 bases agree with TRBD1. The junction had 6 bases not matched to a gene; V was cut back by 5 bases and J by 5 bases. Germline values: CDR1 MNHNS, CDR2 SASEGT. This CDR3 has 14 amino acids. The CDR3 reads CASSNTGTGYGYTF. The CDR3 DNA reads TGTGCCAGCAGTAATACCGGGACAGGGTATGGCTACACCTTC.

This clonotype was seen more than once but under ten times. The chain carries TRBV6-1 and TRBJ1-5; tentatively, D is TRBD1 (5 bases). The CDR3 runs to 14 residues. Germline assignment: CDR1 MNHNS and CDR2 SASEGT. The germline V and J ends were trimmed by 3 bases and 5 bases, with 11 bases remaining between them. The CDR3 DNA sequence: TGTGCCAGCAGTGACGGGGGATCCTATCAGCCCCAGCATTTT. It is translated as CASSDGGSYQPQHF.

V usage is TRBV12-3 or TRBV12-4 and J usage is TRBJ2-5; the D gene could be TRBD1 or TRBD2 (7 bases each). The DNA end is a closer match to TRBJ2-7, so the J assignment may be wrong. The CDR3 contains 16 residues. This CDR3 is CASGERGAGGYYEQYF. DNA for the CDR3: TGTGCCAGCGGGGAACGGGGGGCAGGGGGGTACTACGAGCAGTACTTC.

In DNA, the CDR3 is TGTGCCAGCAGCCAAGTAATAGTAGCGAGTCAGTACTTC. Protein product: CASSQVIVASQYF. The chain couples TRBV4-2 to TRBJ2-1; D possibly corresponds to TRBD2 (5 bases). Gene TRBJ2-4 matches the end of the DNA better, so the J call may be wrong. Germline lookup yields CDR1 LGHNA and CDR2 YNFKEQ. The CDR3 has 13 amino acids.

This clonotype has a count of ten or more. CDR3 coding DNA: TGCGCCAGCAGCCCCGGACGTAGTGGTGTCCATGAGCAGTTCTTC. Encoded protein: CASSPGRSGVHEQFF. The rearrangement uses TRBV5-1 and TRBJ2-1, with D uncertain. Trimming pared 4 bases from V and 8 bases from J, leaving 19 bases between. The CDR3 is 15 residues long. CDR1 is SGHRS and CDR2 is YFSETQ in the germline V gene.

The V call is TRBV11-1, the J call TRBJ1-2; D might be TRBD1 (5 bases). The CDR3 has 16 amino acids. V dropped 7 bases and J dropped 4 bases, with 22 bases sitting between them. Germline-derived CDR1 and CDR2 are SGHAT and FQDESV (reference sequence). The CDR3 coding sequence is TGTGCCAGCACCCTAAGCGGAGGGGACGGGGGCTATGGCTACACCTTC. This sequence encodes CASTLSGGDGGYGYTF.

This clonotype was recorded once. Germline is not matched at one junction end, which may reflect a read error. The V and J genes are TRBV6-1 and TRBJ2-4, with D unclear. The germline V gene has CDR1 MNHNS and CDR2 SASEGT. This CDR3 spans 16 amino acids. CDR3 nucleotide sequence: TGTGCCTGCCGCCCCTCCGGGCACCGAGCCAAAAACACTCAGTACTTC. This gives the protein CACRPSGHRAKNTQYF.

This sequence joins TRBV7-2 and TRBJ2-5; possible D gene TRBD2, 5 bases. The CDR3 sequence is 13 residues long. The V end lost 1 base, the J end lost 5 bases, and 8 bases lay between the germline ends. Per germline, CDR1 SGHTA and CDR2 FQGNSA. The CDR3 reads CASSLGTGETQYF. The CDR3 DNA reads TGTGCCAGCAGCTTAGGTACGGGGGAGACCCAGTACTTC.

By share of the sample, this clonotype is large. J is TRBJ2-1 and V is TRBV6-1, with TRBD1 matching 7 bases. J lost 1 base, V lost 5 bases, and 5 bases had no gene match. CDR1 MNHNS and CDR2 SASEGT come from the germline V gene. This CDR3 is built from 15 residues. CDR3 protein: CASSKTGESYNEQFF. CDR3 DNA sequence: TGTGCCAGCAGTAAAACAGGGGAGTCCTACAATGAGCAGTTCTTC.

In this sample, this clonotype turned up a few times. The V call is TRBV27, the J call TRBJ1-1; no firm D call. The germline gives CDR1 MNHEY, CDR2 SMNVEV (reference sequence). Deletions cut 10 bases from V and 6 bases from J, with 12 bases between. The CDR3 spans 11 residues. This CDR3 is CATTYRAEAFF. DNA for the CDR3: TGTGCCACGACGTACCGGGCTGAAGCTTTCTTT.